Each of the 7 T cell receptor beta chains below was sequenced from the same sample in a study of blood T cell repertoires in COVID-19. The repertoire was sequenced with immunoSEQ multiplex PCR; TCRdb's copy has only in-frame clones and lacks some. The sample holds some 180,000 clones, about 76% seen once. Sample: peripheral blood. These receptors originate from a woman in her fifties or sixties with active or convalescent COVID-19.

V and J are TRBV7-2 and TRBJ1-2; perhaps TRBD1 as D (5 bases). Deletions cut 0 bases from V and 7 bases from J, with 9 bases between. CDR1 SGHTA and CDR2 FQGNSA come from the germline V gene. The CDR3 sequence is 13 residues long. CDR3 sequence (DNA): TGTGCCAGCAGCTTAGCCAGGGCGCTTGGCTACACCTTC. Protein sequence: CASSLARALGYTF.

This clone has a single count. The gene calls are TRBV4-2 and TRBJ2-1, with 10 bases aligning to TRBD2. The CDR3 sequence is 16 residues long. Germline trimming cut 4 bases from V and 8 bases from J; bases unmatched to any gene: 11. CDR1 LGHNA and CDR2 YNFKEQ come from the germline V gene. The CDR3 protein is CASSPLLAGVSDEQFF. In DNA, the CDR3 is TGTGCCAGCAGCCCTCTCCTAGCGGGAGTGAGTGATGAGCAGTTCTTC.

This clone occurred a few times. This chain joins TRBV28 and TRBJ1-3; TRBD1 agrees at 7 bases. V was pared by 6 bases and J by 4 bases, with 12 bases of the junction left unmatched. The germline CDR1 and CDR2 sequences are MDHEN and SYDVKM. The length of the CDR3 is 16 residues. The CDR3 DNA sequence: TGTGCCAGCAGCCGACATTCGACAGGGCCCGGAAACACCATATATTTT. It codes for CASSRHSTGPGNTIYF.

The chain has TRBV5-1 and TRBJ1-2, with D possibly matching TRBD1 (5 bases). The CDR3 contains 15 residues. The germline V and J ends were trimmed by 3 bases and 0 bases, with 12 bases remaining between them. The germline gives CDR1 SGHRS, CDR2 YFSETQ. The CDR3 region is CASSSSGGANYGYTF. Written as DNA, the CDR3 is TGCGCCAGCAGCTCATCGGGGGGAGCTAACTATGGCTACACCTTC. Full variable domain (remainder filled in from reference TRBV5-1 and TRBJ1-2): KAGVTQTPRYLIKTRGQQVTLSCSPISGHRSVSWYQQTPGQGLQFLFEYFSETQRNKGNFPGRFSGRQFSNSRSEMNVSTLELGDSALYLCASSSSGGANYGYTFGSGTRLTVV.

A word on this clone: An end of the junction differs from the germline gene, which may be a read error. The chain uses TRBV15 and TRBJ1-2; 8 positions agree with TRBD1. Germline CDR1 is LNHNV and CDR2 is YYDKDF (reference sequence). CDR3 length: 17 amino acids. The CDR3 here is CATSRETGVKVDYGYTF. CDR3 DNA sequence: TGTGCCACCAGCCGAGAGACAGGGGTGAAAGTGGACTATGGCTACACCTTC.

The gene calls are TRBV4-3 and TRBJ1-5, with D perhaps TRBD1 (6 bases). The CDR3 has 18 residues. Trimming cost V 6 bases and J 2 bases, with 23 bases left between them. CDR1 LGHNA and CDR2 YSLEER come from the germline V gene. The CDR3 region is CASSLSGRTEPRNQPQHF. The CDR3 DNA reads TGCGCCAGCAGTCTATCCGGTAGGACAGAACCTCGCAATCAGCCCCAGCATTTT.

This clone was seen only a few times. The chain combines TRBV2 with TRBJ2-3, with TRBD1 matching over 7 bases. This CDR3 is 12 amino acids long. The J segment lost 12 bases and the V segment lost 6 bases, leaving 9 bases of the junction unmatched. Germline V gene data show CDR1 as SNHLY and CDR2 as FYNNEI. CDR3 in amino acids: CASSARVGGQYF. CDR3 DNA: TGTGCCAGCAGCGCGCGGGTAGGGGGCCAGTATTTT.